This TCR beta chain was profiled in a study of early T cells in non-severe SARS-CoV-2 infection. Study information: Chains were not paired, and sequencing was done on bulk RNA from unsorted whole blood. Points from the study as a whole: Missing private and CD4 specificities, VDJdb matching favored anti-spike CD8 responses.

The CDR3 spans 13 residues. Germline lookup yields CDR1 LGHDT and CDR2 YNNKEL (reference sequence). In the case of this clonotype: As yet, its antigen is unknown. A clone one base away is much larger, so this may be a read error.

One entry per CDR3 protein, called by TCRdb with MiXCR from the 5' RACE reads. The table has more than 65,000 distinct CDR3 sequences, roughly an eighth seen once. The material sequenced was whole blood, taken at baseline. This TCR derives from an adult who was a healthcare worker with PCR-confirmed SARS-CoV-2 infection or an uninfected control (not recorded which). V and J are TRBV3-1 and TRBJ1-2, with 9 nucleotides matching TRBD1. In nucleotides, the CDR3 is TGTGCCGGCAGCCCACAGGGGGCCTATGGCTACACCTTC. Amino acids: CAGSPQGAYGYTF.